This TCR beta chain was found in a study of blood T cell repertoires in COVID-19. Overall study context: Both acute and convalescent COVID-19 samples were obtained from the United States, Italy and Spain. Sources were T cells, B-cell-depleted T cells, or PBMCs; the material itself was cDNA or gDNA.

How the authors handled the data: Reference gene primer amplification yielded estimated nucleated cell counts. Sequencing was performed with immunoSEQ multiplex PCR; in TCRdb, only in-frame clones are kept and a portion is missing. V and J calls and clone size are as listed in that table; D and trimming were resolved from the DNA. The data show about 140,000 clones, with almost 90% seen just once and less than 2% held by the top ten. V was clipped by 6 bases and J by 5 bases; unmatched bases: 9. The V gene's germline CDR1 is MDHEN and CDR2 SYDVKM. This CDR3 is 14 amino acids long. This sequence was found in a woman aged 60-70 years with acute or convalescent COVID-19. The chain uses TRBV28 and TRBJ2-7; 8 nucleotides agree with TRBD1. Material for sequencing was peripheral blood. CDR3 bases: TGTGCCAGCAGCGGTGTGGACAGGGTCGACGAGCAGTACTTC. As protein: CASSGVDRVDEQYF.